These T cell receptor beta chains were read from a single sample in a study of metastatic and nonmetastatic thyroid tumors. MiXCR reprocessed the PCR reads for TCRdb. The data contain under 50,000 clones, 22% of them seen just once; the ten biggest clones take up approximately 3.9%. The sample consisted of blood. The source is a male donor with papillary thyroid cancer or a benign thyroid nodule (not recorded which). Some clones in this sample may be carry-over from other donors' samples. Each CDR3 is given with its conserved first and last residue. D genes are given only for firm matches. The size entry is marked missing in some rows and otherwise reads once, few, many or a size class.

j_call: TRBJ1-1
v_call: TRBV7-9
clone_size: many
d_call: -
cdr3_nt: TGTGCCAGCAGTTATAAAGGGGCGGACACTGAAGCTTTCTTT
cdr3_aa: CASSYKGADTEAFF

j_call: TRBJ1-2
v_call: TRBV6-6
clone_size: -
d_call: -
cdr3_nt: TGTGCCAGCAGTTACAAGGGTTTAGGCTACACCTTC
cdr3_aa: CASSYKGLGYTF

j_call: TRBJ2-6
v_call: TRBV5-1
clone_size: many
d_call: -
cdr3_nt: TGCGCCAGCAGCTTGATCGGGTACTCTGGGGCCAACGTCCTGACTTTC
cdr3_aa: CASSLIGYSGANVLTF

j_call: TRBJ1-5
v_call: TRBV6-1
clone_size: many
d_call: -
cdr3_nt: TGTGCCAGCAGTTTGAACAGGGATCAGCCCCAGCATTTT
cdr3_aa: CASSLNRDQPQHF

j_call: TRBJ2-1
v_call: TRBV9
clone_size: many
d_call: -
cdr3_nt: TGTGCCAGCAGCGTAGATGGGTCGAGTGAGCAGTTCTTC
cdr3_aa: CASSVDGSSEQFF

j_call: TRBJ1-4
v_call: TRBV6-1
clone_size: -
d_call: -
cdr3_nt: TGTGCCAGCAGGCAGGGTGCACCTAATGAAAAACTGTTTTTT
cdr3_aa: CASRQGAPNEKLFF

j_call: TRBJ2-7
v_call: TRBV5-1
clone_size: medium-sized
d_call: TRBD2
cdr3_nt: TGCGCCAGCAGCGTATGGACTAGCGAGACCTACGAGCAGTACTTC
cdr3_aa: CASSVWTSETYEQYF

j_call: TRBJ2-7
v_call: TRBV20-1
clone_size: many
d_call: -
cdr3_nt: TGCAGTGTCCCCGGGAGTACGTACGAGCAGTACTTC
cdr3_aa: CSVPGSTYEQYF

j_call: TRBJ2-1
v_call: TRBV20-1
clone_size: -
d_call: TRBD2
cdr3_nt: TGCAGTGCTAGTACTAGCGGGAGTTTTGAGCAGTTCTTC
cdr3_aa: CSASTSGSFEQFF

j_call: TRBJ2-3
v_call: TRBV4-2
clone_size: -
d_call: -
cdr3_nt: TGTGCCAGCAGCCAAGTCCAGAGCACAGATACGCAGTATTTT
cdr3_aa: CASSQVQSTDTQYF

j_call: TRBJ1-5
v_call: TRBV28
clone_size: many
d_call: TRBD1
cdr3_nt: TGTGCCAGCAGTGAGTCTTGGCCGACAGGGGGCAATCAGCCCCAGCATTTT
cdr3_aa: CASSESWPTGGNQPQHF

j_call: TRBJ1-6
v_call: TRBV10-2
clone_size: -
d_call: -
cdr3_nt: TGCTCCTGCAGTGCTCCCGCCGGGGGGCTCGCTAATTCACCCCTCCACTTT
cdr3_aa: CSCSAPAGGLANSPLHF

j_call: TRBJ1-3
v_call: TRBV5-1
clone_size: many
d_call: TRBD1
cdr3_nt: TGCGCCAGCAGCTTGGGTCCGGGACAGGGTGGATTTTCTGGAAACACCATATATTTT
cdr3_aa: CASSLGPGQGGFSGNTIYF

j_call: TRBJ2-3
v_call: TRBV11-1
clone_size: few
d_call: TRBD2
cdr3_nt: TGTGCCAGCAGCTTGGAAGGGAGGGTCACAGATACGCAGTATTTT
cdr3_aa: CASSLEGRVTDTQYF

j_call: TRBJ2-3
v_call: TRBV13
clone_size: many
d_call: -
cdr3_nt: TGTGCCAGCAGTCGACCCCGCACAGATACGCAGTATTTT
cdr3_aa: CASSRPRTDTQYF

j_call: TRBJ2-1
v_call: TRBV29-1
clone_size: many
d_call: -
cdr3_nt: TGCAGCGCCCCTAGCTTCAGCTCCTACAATGAGCAGTTCTTC
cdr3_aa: CSAPSFSSYNEQFF

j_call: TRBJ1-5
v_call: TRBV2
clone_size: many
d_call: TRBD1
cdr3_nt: TGTGCCAGCAGAGGACAGGTCAATCAGCCCCAGCATTTT
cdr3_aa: CASRGQVNQPQHF

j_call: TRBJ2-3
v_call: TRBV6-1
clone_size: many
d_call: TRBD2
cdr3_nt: TGTGCCAGTGAGCGGGAGGGACTGACAGATACGCAGTATTTT
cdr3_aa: CASEREGLTDTQYF

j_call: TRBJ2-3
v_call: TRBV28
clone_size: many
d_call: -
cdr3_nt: TGTGCCAGCAGGCCCGGGGAGAGCACAGATACGCAGTATTTT
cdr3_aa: CASRPGESTDTQYF

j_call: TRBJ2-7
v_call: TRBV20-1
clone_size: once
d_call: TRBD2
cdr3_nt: TGCAGTGCCCACTCACGCGGGAGGGCTGGAGAGCAGTACTTC
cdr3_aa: CSAHSRGRAGEQYF

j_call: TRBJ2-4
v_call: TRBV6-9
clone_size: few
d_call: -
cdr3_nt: TGTGCCAGCAGTTACGGTGGTAGCGGTGCCCTGCTCTTC
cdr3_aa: CASSYGGSGALLF

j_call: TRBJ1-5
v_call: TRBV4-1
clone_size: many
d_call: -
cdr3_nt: TGCGCCAGCAGCCAAGTGGGGTCCAATCAGCCCCAGCATTTT
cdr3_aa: CASSQVGSNQPQHF

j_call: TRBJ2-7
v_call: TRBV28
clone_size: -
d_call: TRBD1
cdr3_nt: TGTGCCAGCAGTTCTACTTCCGGGACAGGGGCCCCCTACGAGCAGTACTTC
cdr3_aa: CASSSTSGTGAPYEQYF

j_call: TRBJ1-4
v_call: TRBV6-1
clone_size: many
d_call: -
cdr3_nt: TGTGCCAGCAGCCCAGGGAGGGGTGAAAAACTGTTTTTT
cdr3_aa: CASSPGRGEKLFF

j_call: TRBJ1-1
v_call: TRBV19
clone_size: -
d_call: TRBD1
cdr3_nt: TGTGCCAGTTGGGACAGGGGGAACACTGAAGCTTTCTTT
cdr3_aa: CASWDRGNTEAFF

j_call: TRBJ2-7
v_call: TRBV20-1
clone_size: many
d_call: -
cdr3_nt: TGCAGTGCTAGACCCCCCCGTTTGGACAGCTCGGGAGAGCAGTACTTC
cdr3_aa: CSARPPRLDSSGEQYF

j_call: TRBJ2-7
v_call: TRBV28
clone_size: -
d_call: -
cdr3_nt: TGTGCCAGCAGGTCGGGGTCGGCCTACGAGCAGTACTTC
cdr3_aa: CASRSGSAYEQYF

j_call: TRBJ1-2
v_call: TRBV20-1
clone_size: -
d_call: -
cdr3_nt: TGCAGTGCTAGAGGACAGAACTATGGCTACACCTTC
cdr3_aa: CSARGQNYGYTF

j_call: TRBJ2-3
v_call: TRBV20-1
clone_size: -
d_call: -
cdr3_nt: TGCAGTGCTAGCACGATTCAACAGGGATTTACAGATACGCAGTATTTT
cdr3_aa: CSASTIQQGFTDTQYF

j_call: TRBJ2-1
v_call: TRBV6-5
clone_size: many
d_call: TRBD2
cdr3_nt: TGTGCCAGCAGTTACTCGGCTAGCGGGGCTAATGAGCAGTTCTTC
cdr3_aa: CASSYSASGANEQFF

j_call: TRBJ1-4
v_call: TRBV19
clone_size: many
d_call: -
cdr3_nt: TGTGCAACAGTAGACGCGGGGCAGGGAACTGAAAAACTGTTTTTT
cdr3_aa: CATVDAGQGTEKLFF

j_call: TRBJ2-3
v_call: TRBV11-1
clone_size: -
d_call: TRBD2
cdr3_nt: TGTGCCAGCAGCCAGGACTGGGGCGGGAGTGGCTATACGCACTATTTT
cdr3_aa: CASSQDWGGSGYTHYF

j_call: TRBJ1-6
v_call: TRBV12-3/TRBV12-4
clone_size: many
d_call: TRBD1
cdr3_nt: TGTGCCAGCAGCCCGACAGGGGGTAATTCACCCCTCCACTTT
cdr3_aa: CASSPTGGNSPLHF

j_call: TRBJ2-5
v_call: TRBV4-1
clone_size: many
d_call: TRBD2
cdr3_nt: TGCGCCAGCAGCCAAGGACGAGCGGGGGGGCAAGAGACCCAGTACTTC
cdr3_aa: CASSQGRAGGQETQYF

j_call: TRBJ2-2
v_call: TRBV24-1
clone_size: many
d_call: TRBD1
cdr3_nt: TGTGCCACCAGTGCCCCTGGGGGACAGGGGCCGAACACCGGGGAGCTGTTTTTT
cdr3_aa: CATSAPGGQGPNTGELFF

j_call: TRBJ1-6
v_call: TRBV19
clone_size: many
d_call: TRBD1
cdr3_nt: TGTGCCAGTAGTTCCAGCCGACAGGGTGGGCTGAATAATTCACCCCTCCACTTT
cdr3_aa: CASSSSRQGGLNNSPLHF

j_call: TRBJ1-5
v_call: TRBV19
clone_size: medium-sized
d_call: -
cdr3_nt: TGTGCCAGTAGTATACGGCAGGATAGCAATCAGCCCCAGCATTTT
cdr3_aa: CASSIRQDSNQPQHF

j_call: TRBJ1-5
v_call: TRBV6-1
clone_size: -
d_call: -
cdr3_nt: TGTGCCAGCAGACCACCGGGACAATTCAATCAGCCCCAGCATTTT
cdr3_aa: CASRPPGQFNQPQHF

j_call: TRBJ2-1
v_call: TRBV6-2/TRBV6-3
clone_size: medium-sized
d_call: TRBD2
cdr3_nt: TGTGCCAGCAGTTATCTTTTTCCCGGGGGGGACTACAATGAGCAGTTCTTC
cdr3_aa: CASSYLFPGGDYNEQFF

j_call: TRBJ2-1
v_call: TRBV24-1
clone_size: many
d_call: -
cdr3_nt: TGTGCCACCAGTGGGACAACCTGGAGCTCCTACAATGAGCAGTTCTTC
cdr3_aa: CATSGTTWSSYNEQFF

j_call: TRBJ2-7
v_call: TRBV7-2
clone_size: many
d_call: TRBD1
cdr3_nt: TGTGCCAGCAGCAGCCGACAGGGACCCTCCTACGAGCAGTACTTC
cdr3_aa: CASSSRQGPSYEQYF

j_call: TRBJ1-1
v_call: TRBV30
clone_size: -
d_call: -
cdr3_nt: TGTGCCTGGGGCGCGGGGGCGAACACTGAAGCTTTCTTT
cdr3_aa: CAWGAGANTEAFF

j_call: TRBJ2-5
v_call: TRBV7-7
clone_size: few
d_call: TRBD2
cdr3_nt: TGTGCTAGCAGCTTAGCGGGAGCGGTACAAGAGACCCAGTACTTC
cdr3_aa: CASSLAGAVQETQYF

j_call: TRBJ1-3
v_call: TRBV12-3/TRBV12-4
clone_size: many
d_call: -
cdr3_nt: TGTGCCAGCAGGCTAAGGCGCCAGGGCGGCGGAAACACCATATATTTT
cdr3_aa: CASRLRRQGGGNTIYF

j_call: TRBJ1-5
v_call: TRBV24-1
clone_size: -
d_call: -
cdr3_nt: TGTGCCACCAGTGTCGATAGCAATCAGCCCCAGCATTTT
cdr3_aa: CATSVDSNQPQHF

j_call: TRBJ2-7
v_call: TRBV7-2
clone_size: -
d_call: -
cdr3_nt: TGTGCCAGCAGCTCGTACTGGGGTCACTACGAGCAGTACTTC
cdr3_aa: CASSSYWGHYEQYF

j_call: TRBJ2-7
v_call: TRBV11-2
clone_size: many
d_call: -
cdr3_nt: TGTGCCAGCAGCTTAGGGTTAGCCTACGAGCGGTACTTC
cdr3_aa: CASSLGLAYERYF

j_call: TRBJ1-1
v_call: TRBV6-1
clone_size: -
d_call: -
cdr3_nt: TGTGCCAGCAGGACCCCGGGGAGGTACACTGAAGCTTTCTTT
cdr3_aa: CASRTPGRYTEAFF

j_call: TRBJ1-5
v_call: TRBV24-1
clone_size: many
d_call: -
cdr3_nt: TGTGCCACCAGTGCCTCCATTAGGGGGACCAATCAGCCCCAGCATTTT
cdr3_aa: CATSASIRGTNQPQHF

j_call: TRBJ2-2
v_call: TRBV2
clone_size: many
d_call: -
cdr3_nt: TGTGCCAGCACCTCTCCGGGGCGGGACGGGGAGCTGTTTTTT
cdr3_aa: CASTSPGRDGELFF

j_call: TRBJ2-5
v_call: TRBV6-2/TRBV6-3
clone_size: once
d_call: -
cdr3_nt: TGTGCCAGCAGTGTTTATGCGGGGCCCTACCAAGAGACCCAGTACTTC
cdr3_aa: CASSVYAGPYQETQYF

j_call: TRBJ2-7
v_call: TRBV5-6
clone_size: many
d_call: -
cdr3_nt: TGTGCCAGCAAGCCCCACCCCAGCTCCTACGAGCAGTACTTC
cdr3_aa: CASKPHPSSYEQYF

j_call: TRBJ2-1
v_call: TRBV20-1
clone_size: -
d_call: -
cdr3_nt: TGCAGTACAAGCAGGGGGGGGGATTTCAATGAGCAGTTCTTC
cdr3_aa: CSTSRGGDFNEQFF